A selection of T cell receptor beta chains follows, all from one sample in a study of T cells in Graves' hyperthyroidism and ophthalmopathy. TCRdb reprocessed the multiplex PCR reads with MiXCR, giving one entry per CDR3 protein. The profile covers about 610,000 distinct CDR3 sequences, with under 15% appearing a single time and 4.3% taken by the ten largest. Specimen: blood. All receptors come from a woman aged 40 to 49 with Graves' ophthalmopathy. The CDR3 runs from the conserved cysteine through the conserved F or W. Fields, in order: clone size, J gene, D gene, V gene, CDR3 protein, CDR3 DNA. D genes are given only for firm matches. Size values are once, few and many counts, or a class for expanded clones, and some rows have none.

.,TRBJ2-7,TRBD2,TRBV20-1,CSARGLALVGSFEQYF,TGCAGTGCTAGAGGACTAGCGCTCGTCGGATCCTTCGAGCAGTACTTC
many,TRBJ2-5,TRBD1,TRBV4-1,CASSQVFAGGVGETQYF,TGCGCCAGCAGCCAAGTATTCGCAGGGGGCGTCGGCGAGACCCAGTACTTC
many,TRBJ1-1,.,TRBV20-1,CSARDYRPEAFF,TGCAGTGCCAGGGACTATCGTCCTGAAGCTTTCTTT
few,TRBJ2-2,TRBD1,TRBV11-1,CASRQGADTGELFF,TGTGCCAGCAGGCAGGGGGCTGACACCGGGGAGCTGTTTTTT
many,TRBJ1-1,TRBD1,TRBV2,CANRQGSSRTEAFF,TGTGCCAACCGACAGGGAAGTAGTCGGACTGAAGCTTTCTTT
many,TRBJ2-7,TRBD2,TRBV20-1,CSANPGTSGTYEQYF,TGCAGTGCTAACCCCGGGACTAGCGGAACCTACGAGCAGTACTTC
many,TRBJ1-2,TRBD1,TRBV29-1,CSVDSPGQGLYGYTF,TGCAGCGTCGACTCTCCGGGACAGGGCCTCTATGGCTACACCTTC
many,TRBJ1-1,.,TRBV6-1,CATARQAWMNTEAFF,TGTGCCACCGCAAGGCAGGCTTGGATGAACACTGAAGCTTTCTTT
many,TRBJ1-2,.,TRBV12-3/TRBV12-4,CASSFGSVTSGYTF,TGTGCCAGCAGTTTTGGCAGTGTGACTAGTGGCTACACCTTC
many,TRBJ2-4,.,TRBV6-1,CASRMGGAVDIQYF,TGTGCCAGCAGAATGGGCGGGGCCGTCGACATTCAGTACTTC